Each of the 7 T cell receptor beta chains below was sequenced from the same sample in a study of shared clonotypes between healthy human individuals. The protocol was immunoSEQ multiplex PCR, while the TCRdb copy is restricted to in-frame clones and leaves out a portion. The sample has over a million clones, about four fifths seen once. Source material: memory CD4+ T cells from PBMCs. Subset denoted: CD45RA-negative fraction. These receptors were taken from a man aged 18 to 35 in good health. Some clones in this sample may be carry-over from other donors' samples.

The rearrangement joins TRBV10-1 to TRBJ2-1; tentatively, D is TRBD1 or TRBD2 (5 bases each). The CDR3 is made up of 14 amino acids. V was pared by 7 bases and J by 2 bases, with 12 bases between. Germline assignment: CDR1 WNHNN and CDR2 SYGVQD (reference sequence). Here the CDR3 reads CASILGDPYNEQFF. CDR3 coding DNA: TGCGCCAGCATCCTGGGGGACCCCTACAATGAGCAGTTCTTC.

The chain has TRBV5-1 and TRBJ2-7, with 11 bases aligning to TRBD2. Germline assignment: CDR1 SGHRS and CDR2 YFSETQ. The CDR3 contains 15 residues. Germline trimming cut 4 bases from V and 3 bases from J; bases unmatched to any gene: 6. The DNA for the CDR3 is TGCGCCAGCAGCAGGGGGACTAGCGGCCTCTACGAGCAGTACTTC. Its translation is CASSRGTSGLYEQYF.

The gene calls are TRBV7-9 and TRBJ2-3, with a possible D match to TRBD1 (5 bases). Germline lookup yields CDR1 SEHNR and CDR2 FQNEAQ (reference sequence). The V gene lost 3 bases and the J gene lost 4 bases, with 11 bases spanning the gap. The CDR3 contains 14 residues. The CDR3 DNA reads as TGTGCCAGCAGCTTTGTAGGGGTCGCAGATACGCAGTATTTT. Translated, it gives CASSFVGVADTQYF.

The chain combines TRBV12-5 with TRBJ1-5; 8 nucleotides match TRBD1. With 5 bases clipped from V and 6 bases from J, the junction kept 3 bases outside the gene matches. CDR3 length: 13 residues. Germline lookup yields CDR1 LGHNT and CDR2 FRNRAP. In nucleotides, the CDR3 is TGTGCTAGTGGTATCGGGACAGGTCAGCCCCAGCATTTT. As protein: CASGIGTGQPQHF.

V gene TRBV15 combines with J gene TRBJ1-1; weak D call: TRBD1 (6 bases). V was shortened by 4 bases and J by 6 bases, with 12 bases between the two germline ends. The CDR3 covers 13 residues. The germline V gene encodes CDR1 LNHNV and CDR2 YYDKDF (reference sequence). This chain's CDR3 is CATSTQGTPEAFF. Here the CDR3 DNA reads TGTGCCACCAGCACCCAGGGGACCCCTGAAGCTTTCTTT.

The genes are TRBV4-1 and TRBJ1-3, with D hard to call. The CDR3 has 15 amino acids. CDR1 and CDR2 (germline): MGHRA, YSYEKL. Trimming cost V 6 bases and J 2 bases, with 14 bases left between them. CDR3 loop: CASRSADLAGNTIYF. CDR3 sequence (DNA): TGCGCCAGCAGATCAGCTGACCTAGCTGGAAACACCATATATTTT.

This clone was seen at least ten times. The chain recombines TRBV6-1 with TRBJ2-7; D remains ambiguous. Germline loops: CDR1 MNHNS, CDR2 SASEGT. The CDR3 runs 13 residues. V lost 3 bases, J lost 3 bases, and 9 bases lay in between. The chain's CDR3 is CASSDTNRYEQYF. DNA for the CDR3: TGTGCCAGCAGTGATACAAATCGCTACGAGCAGTACTTC.